The clone carrying this TCR beta chain was detected only once. Its specificity is unknown. The data originate from a study of Ad26.COV2.S vaccination and SARS-CoV-2 variants. Germline assignment: CDR1 MNHEY and CDR2 SMNVEV (reference sequence). The CDR3 contains 15 residues. The ends were cut back, 4 bases at V and 1 base at J, with 13 bases in the middle. The study, taken as a whole, reports: Breadth of non-spike TCRs did not differ between vaccinees and placebo recipients. The study found higher spike-specific TCR breadth in vaccine than placebo recipients.

Assay: immunoSEQ multiplex PCR; the TCRdb copy retains only in-frame clones and omits some. The data contain over 110,000 clones, 86% of them singletons. This sample comprised peripheral blood, obtained after recovery from COVID-19. This chain connects TRBV27 to TRBJ1-1; D gene uncertain. This clonotype was sampled from a human donor who had recovered from COVID-19. CDR3 sequence reads: CASSSWGPGNTEAFF. CDR3 nucleotide sequence: TGTGCCAGCAGTTCATGGGGTCCGGGGAACACTGAAGCTTTCTTT.